The 25 T cell receptor beta chains listed next were all sequenced from one sample in a study of blood T cells in healthy people across ages. Through a sample-barcoded 5' primer and a J-beta primer mix, a second PCR was run for roughly 6 to 12 cycles. Using its own MiXCR run on the 5' RACE reads, TCRdb lists one record per CDR3 protein. Here the sample spans 1.5 million to 1.8 million distinct CDR3 sequences, roughly 43% being singletons. Sequencing input: blood. These receptors came from a woman aged 18-29 years in good health.

The chain links TRBV5-1 to TRBJ1-1, with a weak D call TRBD1 (6 bases). V was pared by 5 bases and J by 4 bases, with 15 bases between. The germline V gene has CDR1 SGHRS and CDR2 YFSETQ. The CDR3 is 14 residues long. Here the CDR3 DNA reads TGCGCCAGCAGACTACAGGGCTCCAGCACTGAAGCTTTCTTT. It codes for CASRLQGSSTEAFF.

The rearrangement joins TRBV5-1 to TRBJ1-5, with 7 bases identical to TRBD1. This CDR3 is built from 15 residues. Per the germline V gene, CDR1 is SGHRS and CDR2 is YFSETQ. J lost 5 bases, V lost 0 bases, and 5 bases had no gene match. Here the CDR3 reads CASSLETGIDQPQHF. CDR3 nucleotide sequence: TGCGCCAGCAGCTTGGAGACAGGGATAGATCAGCCCCAGCATTTT.

The chain combines TRBV2 with TRBJ2-1; a weak D match, TRBD2 (6 bases). The CDR3 loop spans 16 amino acids. Trimming pared 4 bases from V and 2 bases from J, leaving 15 bases between. From germline, CDR1 is SNHLY and CDR2 FYNNEI. Here the CDR3 reads CASSALRTTTYNEQFF. CDR3 coding DNA: TGTGCCAGCAGTGCCCTCCGGACTACCACCTACAATGAGCAGTTCTTC.

This clonotype was counted a few times. The chain employs TRBV24-1 and TRBJ1-4; 8 nucleotides line up with TRBD1. Germline V gene sequence: CDR1 KGHDR, CDR2 SFDVKD. This CDR3 is 17 amino acids long. V was clipped by 3 bases and J by 5 bases; unmatched bases: 10. As DNA, the CDR3 is TGTGCCACCAGTGATGCCCGATCTGACAGGGGAAATGAAAAACTGTTTTTT. Its translation is CATSDARSDRGNEKLFF.

V usage is TRBV6-5 and J usage is TRBJ2-2; D not certain. From germline, CDR1 is MNHEY and CDR2 SVGAGI. The CDR3 extends over 17 amino acids. The V gene lost 0 bases and the J gene lost 1 base, with 12 bases spanning the gap. Here the CDR3 reads CASSYSRTPLNTGELFF. The CDR3 DNA follows: TGTGCCAGCAGTTACTCAAGGACCCCTCTGAACACCGGGGAGCTGTTTTTT.

The chain is built from TRBV20-1 and TRBJ1-2; a weak D match, TRBD1 (5 bases). Trimming took off 5 bases at V and 6 bases at J, with 16 bases between the two ends. Germline V CDR1 and CDR2: DFQATT, SNEGSKA (reference sequence). CDR3 size: 13 residues. The CDR3, as DNA: TGCAGTGCTCCTCCCTTGGGGGGGAATGGCTACACCTTC. It specifies CSAPPLGGNGYTF.

This clonotype was seen only once. An end of the junction differs from the germline gene, which may be a read error. The J gene is TRBJ1-2, the V gene TRBV7-2; D is unresolved. The germline gives CDR1 SGHTA, CDR2 FQGNSA. The CDR3 totals 14 residues. The CDR3 here is CASNLVAVNYGYTF. DNA of the CDR3: TGTGCCAGCAACTTAGTCGCGGTAAACTATGGCTACACCTTC.

In the case of this clonotype: This could be a read error, since a much larger clone is one nucleotide away. V and J are TRBV4-1 and TRBJ2-1; 8 bases line up with TRBD1. CDR1 is MGHRA and CDR2 is YSYEKL in the germline V gene. The CDR3 spans 14 residues. DNA of the CDR3: TGCACCAGCAGGACAGGGAGCTCCTACAATGAGCAGTTCTTC. Translating gives CTSRTGSSYNEQFF.

The rearrangement uses TRBV9 and TRBJ2-6, with D possibly called TRBD1 or TRBD2 (5 bases each). This CDR3 has 18 residues. V lost 0 bases and J 0 bases, leaving 13 bases between the germline ends. The germline gives CDR1 SGDLS, CDR2 YYNGEE. Here the CDR3 DNA reads TGTGCCAGCAGCGTAGATTCGGGACCCGGCTCTGGGGCCAACGTCCTGACTTTC. Translating it yields CASSVDSGPGSGANVLTF.

The chain employs TRBV5-1 and TRBJ1-2; 8 bases map to TRBD1. The germline V gene encodes CDR1 SGHRS and CDR2 YFSETQ. The CDR3 is 15 amino acids. V trimming: 4 bases; J trimming: 7 bases; junction bases outside the gene matches: 12. The CDR3 region is CASSTGQGPVGGYTF. CDR3 DNA: TGCGCCAGCAGCACCGGACAGGGTCCAGTTGGTGGCTACACCTTC.

This sequence joins TRBV9 and TRBJ1-5; D is ambiguous. With 3 bases removed from V and 6 bases from J, the gap between germline ends came to 16 bases. The CDR3 is 15 amino acids. Germline lookup yields CDR1 SGDLS and CDR2 YYNGEE. The CDR3 here is CASSGTPYPGQPQHF. For the CDR3, the DNA is TGTGCCAGCAGCGGAACACCTTATCCGGGTCAGCCCCAGCATTTT.

The chain recombines TRBV6-5 with TRBJ2-5; the D gene is possibly TRBD2 (6 bases). From germline, CDR1 is MNHEY and CDR2 SVGAGI. V was trimmed by 7 bases and J by 4 bases, leaving 16 bases between them. The CDR3 runs to 14 residues. The CDR3 coding sequence is TGTGCCAGCACTTTCCCGGGGGTTCCAGAGACCCAGTACTTC. It codes for CASTFPGVPETQYF.

This clonotype was detected many times. CDR3 nucleotide sequence: TGTGCCAGCAGCTTAGCCTCCGCCCGTTCACGGGGAGAAAAACTGTTTTTT. Its translation is CASSLASARSRGEKLFF. V gene TRBV7-2 combines with J gene TRBJ1-4; D unclear. The CDR3 length is 17 residues. Germline V gene sequence: CDR1 SGHTA, CDR2 FQGNSA. Trimming left V 0 bases short and J 8 bases short, with 19 bases between.

The chain joins TRBV4-1 to TRBJ1-1; D is ambiguous. There are 16 residues in the CDR3. V lost 4 bases and J 0 bases, leaving 15 bases between the germline ends. Per germline, CDR1 MGHRA and CDR2 YSYEKL. The CDR3 reads CASSLRRQVMNTEAFF. Here the CDR3 DNA reads TGCGCCAGCAGCCTACGTCGGCAGGTGATGAACACTGAAGCTTTCTTT.

A word on this clonotype: The junction departs from the called germline gene at one end, perhaps through a read error. The J gene is TRBJ2-5, the V gene TRBV10-3; the match to TRBD1 covers 9 bases. Germline V CDR1 and CDR2: ENHRY, SYGVKD. This CDR3 spans 14 amino acids. Written as DNA, the CDR3 is TGTACCATCAGGGGGACAGGGACCTACAATGAGCAGTACTTC. Translated: CTIRGTGTYNEQYF.

This clonotype has more than one count but fewer than ten. V gene TRBV4-1 combines with J gene TRBJ1-2, with TRBD1 matching over 8 bases. The V and J ends lost 1 base and 5 bases, in that order; junction bases with no gene match: 9. This CDR3 spans 16 amino acids. The germline gives CDR1 MGHRA, CDR2 YSYEKL. The CDR3 here is CASSQGQGRNLYGYTF. CDR3 DNA: TGCGCCAGCAGCCAAGGACAGGGGCGAAATCTTTATGGCTACACCTTC.

This clonotype was found a few times. This chain uses TRBV5-5 with TRBJ1-1; possible D gene TRBD1, 5 bases. Germline-derived CDR1 and CDR2 are SGHKS and YYEKEE (reference sequence). V shed 0 bases and J shed 4 bases, with 10 bases lying between them. The CDR3 loop spans 14 amino acids. The CDR3 reads CASSLVVGVTEAFF. CDR3 DNA sequence: TGTGCCAGCAGCTTGGTTGTAGGGGTCACTGAAGCTTTCTTT.

The rearrangement joins TRBV25-1 to TRBJ2-2; 9 bases line up with TRBD1. This CDR3 spans 16 amino acids. V was clipped by 7 bases and J by 1 base; unmatched bases: 7. Looked up from germline, CDR1 is MGHDK and CDR2 is SYGVNS. The CDR3 region is CASTVGDRVNTGELFF. The CDR3 nucleotides are TGTGCCAGCACCGTGGGGGACAGGGTGAACACCGGGGAGCTGTTTTTT.

V gene TRBV25-1 combines with J gene TRBJ1-3; TRBD1 is a possible D gene (5 bases). The V and J ends lost 5 bases and 3 bases respectively, with 11 bases between them. CDR3 length: 14 residues. The germline V gene encodes CDR1 MGHDK and CDR2 SYGVNS. The CDR3 region is CASSKAGVGNTIYF. The CDR3 DNA is TGTGCCAGCAGTAAGGCGGGGGTTGGAAACACCATATATTTT.

The chain combines TRBV9 with TRBJ1-1; D is possibly TRBD1 (5 bases). The CDR3 is 14 residues long. The V end was cut by 0 bases, the J end by 5 bases, with 11 bases between. Germline loops: CDR1 SGDLS, CDR2 YYNGEE. The CDR3 DNA follows: TGTGCCAGCAGCGTAGGCGGGACGTGGACTGAAGCTTTCTTT. Translation: CASSVGGTWTEAFF. The full variable domain, its missing parts supplied by reference TRBV9 and TRBJ1-1, is DSGVTQTPKHLITATGQRVTLRCSPRSGDLSVYWYQQSLDQGLQFLIQYYNGEERAKGNILERFSAQQFPDLHSELNLSSLELGDSALYFCASSVGGTWTEAFFGQGTRLTVV.

This clonotype occurred many times. The gene calls are TRBV27 and TRBJ1-1; D gene unclear. The V gene lost 3 bases and the J gene lost 0 bases, with 8 bases spanning the gap. The CDR3 is 14 residues long. Germline CDR1 MNHEY, CDR2 SMNVEV (reference sequence). The CDR3 region has the DNA TGTGCCAGCAGTTTCACCGGGCTGAACACTGAAGCTTTCTTT. Its translation is CASSFTGLNTEAFF.

The V and J genes are TRBV5-4 and TRBJ2-7; D tentatively reads TRBD1 or TRBD2 (5 bases each). Per the germline V gene, CDR1 is SGHNT and CDR2 is YYREEE (reference sequence). Trimming took 0 bases from V and 2 from J, leaving 9 bases between them. The CDR3 covers 14 residues. The CDR3 DNA follows: TGTGCCAGCAGCTTGGATCAGGGACCCTACGAGCAGTACTTC. Its protein is CASSLDQGPYEQYF.

This clonotype was detected a few times. The V gene is TRBV25-1, the J gene TRBJ1-2; D is perhaps TRBD1 (5 bases). The ends were cut back, 7 bases at V and 2 bases at J, with 17 bases in the middle. This CDR3 spans 15 amino acids. Germline CDR1 reads MGHDK; CDR2 reads SYGVNS. The CDR3 here is CASTASWAGNYGYTF. In DNA form, the CDR3 reads TGTGCCAGCACCGCTAGTTGGGCAGGGAACTATGGCTACACCTTC.

This clonotype was counted ten times or more. The chain carries TRBV7-8 and TRBJ2-5; D is unclear. CDR1 and CDR2 (germline): SGHVS, FQNEAQ. The CDR3 is 14 amino acids. Trimming cost V 1 base and J 4 bases, with 10 bases left between them. CDR3 nucleotides: TGTGCCAGCAGCTTAGGGGGTTTACCAGAGACCCAGTACTTC. Amino acids: CASSLGGLPETQYF.

The chain recombines TRBV7-9 with TRBJ2-3; TRBD2 matches 11 bases. The ends lost 4 bases at V and 1 base at J; junction bases unmatched: 10. Germline assignment: CDR1 SEHNR and CDR2 FQNEAQ (reference sequence). The CDR3 covers 18 residues. The CDR3 nucleotides are TGTGCCAGCAGCTCGTGGGTAGCGGGAGGGCCGGGCACAGATACGCAGTATTTT. It encodes CASSSWVAGGPGTDTQYF.